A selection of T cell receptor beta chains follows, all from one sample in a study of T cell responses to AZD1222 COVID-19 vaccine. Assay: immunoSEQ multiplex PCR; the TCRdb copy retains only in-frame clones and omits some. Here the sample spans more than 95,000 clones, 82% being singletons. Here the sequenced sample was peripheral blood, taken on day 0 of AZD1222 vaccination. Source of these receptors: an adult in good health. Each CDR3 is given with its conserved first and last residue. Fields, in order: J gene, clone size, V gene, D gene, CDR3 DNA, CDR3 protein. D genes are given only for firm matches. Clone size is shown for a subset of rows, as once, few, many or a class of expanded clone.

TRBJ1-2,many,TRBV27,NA,TGTGCCAGCAGTTTATATCCCGGAAGGGATGGCTACACCTTC,CASSLYPGRDGYTF
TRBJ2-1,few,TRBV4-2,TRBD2,TGTGCCAGCAGCCCACTCCTAGCGGGGGGGTTCAATGAGCAGTTCTTC,CASSPLLAGGFNEQFF
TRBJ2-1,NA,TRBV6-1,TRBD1,TGTGCCAGCAGTGAAATGGGACAGGGATACAATGAGCAGTTCTTC,CASSEMGQGYNEQFF
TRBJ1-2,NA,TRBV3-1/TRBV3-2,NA,TGTGCCAGCAGCCAGGCAACGAGTGGCTACACCTTC,CASSQATSGYTF
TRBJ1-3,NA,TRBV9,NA,TGTGCCAGCAGCGTAGGACAAGGATTTTTTGGAAACACCATATATTTT,CASSVGQGFFGNTIYF
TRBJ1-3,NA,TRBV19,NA,TGTGCCAGTAGTTCCGTACAGGGATTCTCTGGAAACACCATATATTTT,CASSSVQGFSGNTIYF
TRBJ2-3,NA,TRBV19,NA,TGTGCCAGTACCGGTTTGTCAGATACGCAGTATTTT,CASTGLSDTQYF
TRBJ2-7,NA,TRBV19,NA,TGTGCCAGTAGTAGAGACATCGGCACGGGGGAGCAGTACTTC,CASSRDIGTGEQYF
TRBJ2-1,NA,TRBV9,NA,TGTGCCAGCAGCGTAGTCAACAATGAGCAGTTCTTC,CASSVVNNEQFF
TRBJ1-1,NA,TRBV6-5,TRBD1,TGTGCCAGCCAGATTGGACAGGTGGGGGCTGAAGCTTTCTTT,CASQIGQVGAEAFF
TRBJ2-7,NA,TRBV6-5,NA,TGTGCCAGCAGTTCCCACCCGGACCACGAGCAGTACTTC,CASSSHPDHEQYF
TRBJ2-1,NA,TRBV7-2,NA,TGTGCCAGCAGCTTAGCGTACGGGGCCTACAATGAGCAGTTCTTC,CASSLAYGAYNEQFF
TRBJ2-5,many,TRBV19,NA,TGTGCCAGTAGTATGAGGGCCCAAGAGACCCAGTACTTC,CASSMRAQETQYF
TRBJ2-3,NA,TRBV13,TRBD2,TGTGCCAGCAGCTTAGAGGGTCGGACTAGCAGTAGCACAGATACGCAGTATTTT,CASSLEGRTSSSTDTQYF
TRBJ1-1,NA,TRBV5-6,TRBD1,TGTGCCAGCAGCTTAACAGGGGGGACTATGAACACTGAAGCTTTCTTT,CASSLTGGTMNTEAFF
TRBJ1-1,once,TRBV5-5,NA,TGTGCCAGCAGCTTGGCCGCAGGACGAACGAACACTGAAGCTTTCTTT,CASSLAAGRTNTEAFF
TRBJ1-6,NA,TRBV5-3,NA,TGTGCCAGAAGCTCGGGAGGGATCAGTATCCTACATTTCTCCTATAATTCACCCCTCCACTTT,CARSSGGISILHFSYNSPLHF
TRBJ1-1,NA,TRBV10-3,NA,TGTGCCATGCGCGGGGGGCACACTGAAGCTTTCTTT,CAMRGGHTEAFF
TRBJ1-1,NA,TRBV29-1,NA,TGCAGCGTAGCAGGGTTTAGTGAAGCTTTCTTT,CSVAGFSEAFF
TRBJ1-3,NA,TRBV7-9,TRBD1,TGTGCCAGCAGCTTACGTGCGACAGGGGAATCGGGAAACACCATATATTTT,CASSLRATGESGNTIYF
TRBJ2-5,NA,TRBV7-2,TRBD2,TGTGCCAGCAGATTACGGGGGGAAGAGACCCAGTACTTC,CASRLRGEETQYF
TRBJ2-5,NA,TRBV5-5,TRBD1,TGTGCCAGCAGCTGGGGACAGGGCGCGGAGACCCAGTACTTC,CASSWGQGAETQYF
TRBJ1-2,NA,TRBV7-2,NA,TGTGCCAGCAGCTTAGCCCCCTCAACAGGGAACTATGGCTACACCTTC,CASSLAPSTGNYGYTF
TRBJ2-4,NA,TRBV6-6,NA,TGTGCCAGCAGTTCGGCAGTCACAAACATTCAGTACTTC,CASSSAVTNIQYF
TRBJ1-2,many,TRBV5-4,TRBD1,TGTGCCAGCAGCTTACAGGGACAGAACTATGGCTACACCTTC,CASSLQGQNYGYTF
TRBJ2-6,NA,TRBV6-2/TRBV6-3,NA,TGTGCCAGCAGTAGGCCCTCTGGGGCCAACGTCCTGACTTTC,CASSRPSGANVLTF
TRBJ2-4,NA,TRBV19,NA,TGTGCCAGTAGTATAGGCAGGGAAAACATTCAGTACTTC,CASSIGRENIQYF
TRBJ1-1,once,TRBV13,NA,TGTGCCAGCAGCCCCGCAGACAGGAAGAACACTGAAGCTTTCTTT,CASSPADRKNTEAFF
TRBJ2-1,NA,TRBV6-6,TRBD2,TGTGCCAGCAGTCAACCCGGCCCTAGGAGAGCGGGGGGAGGAGGTGAGCAGTTCTTC,CASSQPGPRRAGGGGEQFF
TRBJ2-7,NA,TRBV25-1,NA,TGTGCCAGCAGGGGGGGCCCAGAGGAGCAGTACTTC,CASRGGPEEQYF
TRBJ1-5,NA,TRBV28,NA,TGTGCCAGCAGTTCGCCGGGGGGGGGACAGCCCCAGCATTTT,CASSSPGGGQPQHF
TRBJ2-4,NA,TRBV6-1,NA,TGTGCCAGCAGTGAAAGAGGGGACAAAAACATTCAGTACTTC,CASSERGDKNIQYF
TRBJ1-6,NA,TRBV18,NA,TGTGCCAGCTCGCCTCGCGGGGGAGATAATTCACCCCTCCACTTT,CASSPRGGDNSPLHF
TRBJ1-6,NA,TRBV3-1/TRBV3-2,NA,TGTGCCAGCAGCTACAGGGCACATAATTCACCCCTCCACTTT,CASSYRAHNSPLHF
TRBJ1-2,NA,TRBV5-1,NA,TGCGCCAGCAGCTTGGCTGTCTCAGGGGCCGGGGGCTACACCTTC,CASSLAVSGAGGYTF
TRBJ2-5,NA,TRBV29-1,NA,TGCAGCGTTCGCCGGGGATCTGAGACCCAGTACTTC,CSVRRGSETQYF
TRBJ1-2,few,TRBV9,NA,TGTGCCAGCAGCGTAGCCGCACAGGGTAATGGCTACACCTTC,CASSVAAQGNGYTF
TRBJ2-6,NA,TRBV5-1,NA,TGCGCCAGCGCACAGGGCAACTCTGGGGCCAACGTCCTGACTTTC,CASAQGNSGANVLTF
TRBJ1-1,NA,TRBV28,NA,TGTGCCAGCAGTTTATTTCGTGGAAACACTGAAGCTTTCTTT,CASSLFRGNTEAFF
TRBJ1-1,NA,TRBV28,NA,TGTGCCAGCAGATTAGGGGCTGAAGCTTTCTTT,CASRLGAEAFF
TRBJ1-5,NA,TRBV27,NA,TGTGCCAGCAGACGGGGGGGTGGAAATCAGCCCCAGCATTTT,CASRRGGGNQPQHF
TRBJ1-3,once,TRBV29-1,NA,TGCAGCGTTGAAAGGCAGGCTGGAAACACCATATATTTT,CSVERQAGNTIYF
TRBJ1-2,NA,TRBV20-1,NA,TGCAGTGCTAGTCCCCCAGGGACCGCTAACTATGGCTACACCTTC,CSASPPGTANYGYTF
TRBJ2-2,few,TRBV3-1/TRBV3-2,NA,TGTGCCAGCAGCCAAGGGCCCAACACCGGGGAGCTGTTTTTT,CASSQGPNTGELFF
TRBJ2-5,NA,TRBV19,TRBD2,TGTGCCAGTAGTCTCACTAGCGGGGGGCTGGGGTTCCAAGAGACCCAGTACTTC,CASSLTSGGLGFQETQYF
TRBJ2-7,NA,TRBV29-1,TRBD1,TGCAGCGTTGTGGGACAGGGGCACTACGAGCAGTACTTC,CSVVGQGHYEQYF
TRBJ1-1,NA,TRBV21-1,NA,TGTGCCAGCAGCAAAGGTCGACACCTCACTGAAGCTTTCTTT,CASSKGRHLTEAFF
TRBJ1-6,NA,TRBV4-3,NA,TGCGCCAGCAGCCAAGGGACGGTGAATTCACCCCTCCACTTT,CASSQGTVNSPLHF
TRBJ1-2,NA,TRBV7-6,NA,TGTGCCAGCAGCGTTCGGACGGCCGATGGCTACACCTTC,CASSVRTADGYTF
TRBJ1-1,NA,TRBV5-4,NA,TGTGCCAGCAGTCCTCTCGTGGGTTCGTCCACTGAAGCTTTCTTT,CASSPLVGSSTEAFF